This entry lists 11 T cell receptor beta chains sequenced from one sample in a study of memory B cells and T cells in multiple sclerosis. Only in-frame clones appear in the TCRdb table, and some are missing; sequencing was by immunoSEQ multiplex PCR. The data hold over 35,000 clones, with about 80% observed a single time. These receptors are not linked to any known antigen. Stimulus-free culture yielded autoproliferating CFSE-dim and non-proliferating CFSE-high T cells, each sequenced separately. About 50 million CFSE-labeled PBMCs were cultured around seven days unstimulated, then replicate wells were pooled. The specimen was PBMCs from blood kept in culture. The receptors were sampled from a human donor with multiple sclerosis.

The V and J genes are TRBV6-1 and TRBJ1-2, with a tentative D call TRBD1 (5 bases). The CDR3 runs to 12 residues. The V gene's germline CDR1 is MNHNS and CDR2 SASEGT. Deletions cut 5 bases from V and 6 bases from J, with 10 bases between. CDR3 protein: CASSLEGNGYTF. CDR3 in DNA: TGTGCCAGCAGTCTTGAGGGGAATGGCTACACCTTC.

The rearrangement links TRBV2 to TRBJ2-7, with D unclear. The V and J ends lost 6 bases and 0 bases respectively, with 3 bases between them. From germline, CDR1 is SNHLY and CDR2 FYNNEI. This CDR3 comprises 11 residues. CDR3 nucleotide sequence: TGTGCCAGCAGGAACTCCTACGAGCAGTACTTC. Its protein is CASRNSYEQYF.

The chain has TRBV4-3 and TRBJ2-1, with 10 bases fitting TRBD2. This CDR3 has 16 residues. Germline V gives CDR1 LGHNA, CDR2 YSLEER. V lost 2 bases and J lost 4; bases outside the gene matches: 5. DNA for the CDR3: TGCGCCAGCAGCCAACTAACTAGCGGGGTTTACAATGAGCAGTTCTTC. Protein product: CASSQLTSGVYNEQFF.

This chain joins TRBV4-1 and TRBJ2-3, with 9 bases aligning to TRBD1. The V segment lost 0 bases and the J segment 5 bases; nucleotides outside the gene matches: 6. Germline CDR1 MGHRA, CDR2 YSYEKL. The CDR3 is 16 residues long. The CDR3 spells CASSQDYRGLGDTQYF. CDR3 sequence (DNA): TGCGCCAGCAGCCAAGACTACAGGGGGCTTGGAGATACGCAGTATTTT.

The chain links TRBV11-2 to TRBJ1-5; D is undetermined. This CDR3 is built from 15 residues. Deletions cut 2 bases from V and 1 base from J, with 9 bases between. Per the germline V gene, CDR1 is SGHAT and CDR2 is FQNNGV. In DNA form, the CDR3 reads TGTGCCAGCAGCTTAAGTATAGGGAGCAATCAGCCCCAGCATTTT. Protein sequence: CASSLSIGSNQPQHF.

The chain links TRBV28 to TRBJ2-6; D gene uncertain. Per the germline V gene, CDR1 is MDHEN and CDR2 is SYDVKM. Trimming left V 6 bases short and J 1 base short, with 13 bases between. This CDR3 is 16 amino acids long. The CDR3 region has the DNA TGTGCCAGCAGCCTAAGACGGCCTTCTGGGGCCAACGTCCTGACTTTC. Translation gives CASSLRRPSGANVLTF.

The CDR3 here is CASGRGLSRNEQFF. The CDR3, as DNA: TGTGCCAGCGGAAGGGGGCTTTCCCGCAATGAGCAGTTCTTC. The V gene is TRBV6-1, the J gene TRBJ2-1, with TRBD1 matching over 7 bases. Germline CDR1 is MNHNS and CDR2 is SASEGT. The length of the CDR3 is 14 residues. J gave up 6 bases and V 8 bases, and 10 bases lay outside the gene matches.

This clone came up a few times. The chain couples TRBV6-5 to TRBJ1-6; TRBD1 aligns across 7 bases. Germline CDR1 is MNHEY and CDR2 is SVGAGI. The CDR3 is made up of 15 amino acids. With 0 bases clipped from V and 9 bases from J, the junction kept 5 bases outside the gene matches. The DNA of the CDR3 is TGTGCCAGCAGTTACTCGGGCCAGGGGGGTTCACCCCTCCACTTT. Translated, it gives CASSYSGQGGSPLHF.

The chain carries TRBV6-1 and TRBJ1-1, with D possibly matching TRBD1 (6 bases). CDR3 length: 12 residues. Germline-derived CDR1 and CDR2 are MNHNS and SASEGT. Trimming pared 5 bases from V and 8 bases from J, leaving 12 bases between. The chain's CDR3 is CASSWGQLEAFF. The CDR3 DNA is TGTGCCAGCAGTTGGGGGCAGTTGGAAGCTTTCTTT.

This chain connects TRBV19 to TRBJ2-6; D is unclear. Trimming took off 6 bases at V and 0 bases at J, with 12 bases between the two ends. Germline CDR1 reads LNHDA; CDR2 reads SQIVND (reference sequence). The CDR3 runs 16 residues. Here the CDR3 reads CASRPWATSGANVLTF. The CDR3 coding sequence is TGTGCCAGTAGGCCCTGGGCTACCTCTGGGGCCAACGTCCTGACTTTC.

The chain carries TRBV6-5 and TRBJ1-1; 11 nucleotides line up with TRBD1. Per germline, CDR1 MNHEY and CDR2 SVGAGI. The CDR3 loop spans 14 amino acids. V lost 2 bases and J lost 5; bases outside the gene matches: 1. The chain's CDR3 is CASSYGTGGTEAFF. CDR3 sequence (DNA): TGTGCCAGCAGTTACGGGACAGGGGGAACTGAAGCTTTCTTT.